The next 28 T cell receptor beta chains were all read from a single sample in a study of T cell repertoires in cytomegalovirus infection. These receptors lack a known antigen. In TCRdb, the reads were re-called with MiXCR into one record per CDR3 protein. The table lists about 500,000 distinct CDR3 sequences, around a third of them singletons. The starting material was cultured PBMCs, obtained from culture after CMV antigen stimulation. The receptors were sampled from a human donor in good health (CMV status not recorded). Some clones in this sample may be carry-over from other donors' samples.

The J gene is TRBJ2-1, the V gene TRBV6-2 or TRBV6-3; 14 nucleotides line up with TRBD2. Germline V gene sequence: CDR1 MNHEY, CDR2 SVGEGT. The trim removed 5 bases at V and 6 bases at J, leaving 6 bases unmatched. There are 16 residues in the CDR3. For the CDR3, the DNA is TGTGCCAGCAGTCCCGCAGGGACTAGCGGGAGCAATGAGCAGTTCTTC. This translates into CASSPAGTSGSNEQFF.

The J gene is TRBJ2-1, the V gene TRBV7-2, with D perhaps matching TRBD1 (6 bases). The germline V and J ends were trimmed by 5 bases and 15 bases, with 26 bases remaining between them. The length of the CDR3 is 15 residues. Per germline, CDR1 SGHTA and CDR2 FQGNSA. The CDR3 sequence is CASSKIGQGRYFLFF. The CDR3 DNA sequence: TGTGCCAGCAGCAAAATCGGTCAGGGGAGATATTTTTTGTTCTTC.

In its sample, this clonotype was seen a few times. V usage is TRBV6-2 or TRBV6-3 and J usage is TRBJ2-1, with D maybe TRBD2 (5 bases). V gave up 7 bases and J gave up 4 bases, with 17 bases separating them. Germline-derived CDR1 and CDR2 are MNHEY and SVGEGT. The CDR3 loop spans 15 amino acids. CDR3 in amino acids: CASTLEASRYNEQFF. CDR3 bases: TGTGCCAGCACCCTCGAGGCTAGCAGATACAATGAGCAGTTCTTC.

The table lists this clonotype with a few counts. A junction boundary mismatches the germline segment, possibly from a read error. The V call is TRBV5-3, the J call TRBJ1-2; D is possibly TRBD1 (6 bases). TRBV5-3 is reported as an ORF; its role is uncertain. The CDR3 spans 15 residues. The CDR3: CASSLDGDRIYGYTF. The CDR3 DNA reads TGTGCCAGCAGCTTGGACGGAGACAGGATATATGGCTACACCTTC.

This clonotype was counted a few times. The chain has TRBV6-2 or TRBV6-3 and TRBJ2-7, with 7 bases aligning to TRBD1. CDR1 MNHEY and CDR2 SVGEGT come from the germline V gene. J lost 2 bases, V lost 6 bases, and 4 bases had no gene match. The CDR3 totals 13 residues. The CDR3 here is CASRAGGTYEQYV. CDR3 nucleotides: TGTGCCAGCAGGGCAGGGGGTACCTACGAGCAGTACGTC.

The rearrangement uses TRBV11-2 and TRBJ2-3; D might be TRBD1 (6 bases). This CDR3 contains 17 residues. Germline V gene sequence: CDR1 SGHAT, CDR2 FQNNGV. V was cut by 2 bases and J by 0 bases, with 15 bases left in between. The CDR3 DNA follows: TGTGCCAGCAGCTTATCCCGGGAAGGGGGAAGCACAGATACGCAGTATTTT. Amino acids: CASSLSREGGSTDTQYF.

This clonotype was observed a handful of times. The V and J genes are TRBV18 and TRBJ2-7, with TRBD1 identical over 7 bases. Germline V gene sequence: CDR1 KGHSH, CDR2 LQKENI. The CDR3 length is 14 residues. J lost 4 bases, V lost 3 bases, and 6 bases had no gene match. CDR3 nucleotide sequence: TGTGCCAGCTCACCCAACAGGGGTACATACGAGCAGTACTTC. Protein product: CASSPNRGTYEQYF.

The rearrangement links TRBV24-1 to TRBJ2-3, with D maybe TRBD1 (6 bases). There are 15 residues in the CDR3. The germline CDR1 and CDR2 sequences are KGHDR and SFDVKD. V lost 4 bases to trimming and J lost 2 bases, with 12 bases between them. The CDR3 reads CATSDHRDNTDTQYF. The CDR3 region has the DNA TGTGCCACCAGTGACCACCGGGACAACACAGATACGCAGTATTTT.

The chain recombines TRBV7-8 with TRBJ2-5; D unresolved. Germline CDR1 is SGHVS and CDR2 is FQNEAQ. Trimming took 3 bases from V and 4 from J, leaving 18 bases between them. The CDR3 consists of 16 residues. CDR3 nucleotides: TGTGCCAGCAGCTTTTCGTCCCTTGACGGTGGAGAGACCCAGTACTTC. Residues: CASSFSSLDGGETQYF.

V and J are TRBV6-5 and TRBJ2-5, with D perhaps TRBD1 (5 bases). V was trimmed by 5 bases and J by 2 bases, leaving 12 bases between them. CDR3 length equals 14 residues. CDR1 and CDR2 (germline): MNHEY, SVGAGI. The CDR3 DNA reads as TGTGCCAGCAGTCCAAAGGACACGCAAGAGACCCAGTACTTC. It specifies CASSPKDTQETQYF.

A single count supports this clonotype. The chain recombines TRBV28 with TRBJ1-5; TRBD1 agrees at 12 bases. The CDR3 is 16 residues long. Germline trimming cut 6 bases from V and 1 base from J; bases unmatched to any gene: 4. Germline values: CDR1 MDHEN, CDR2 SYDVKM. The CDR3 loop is CASSGTGGASNQPQHF. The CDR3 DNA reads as TGTGCCAGCAGCGGGACAGGGGGCGCGAGCAATCAGCCCCAGCATTTT.

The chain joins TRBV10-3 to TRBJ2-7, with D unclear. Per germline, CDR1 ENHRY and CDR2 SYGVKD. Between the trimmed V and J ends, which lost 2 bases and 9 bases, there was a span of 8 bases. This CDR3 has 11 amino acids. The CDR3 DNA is TGTGCCATCAGTGAGGGGATCGTGCAGTACGTC. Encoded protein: CAISEGIVQYV.

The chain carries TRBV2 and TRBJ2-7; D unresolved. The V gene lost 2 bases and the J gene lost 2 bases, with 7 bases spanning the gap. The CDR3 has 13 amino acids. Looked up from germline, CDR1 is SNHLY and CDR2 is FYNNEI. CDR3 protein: CASSEQVPYEQYF. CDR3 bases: TGTGCCAGCAGTGAACAGGTCCCCTACGAGCAGTACTTC.

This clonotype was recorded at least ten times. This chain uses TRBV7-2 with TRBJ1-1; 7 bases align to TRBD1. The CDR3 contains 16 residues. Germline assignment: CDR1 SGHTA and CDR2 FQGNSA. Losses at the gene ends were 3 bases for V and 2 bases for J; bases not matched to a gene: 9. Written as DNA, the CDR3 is TGTGCCAGCAGCTTCGGGAGGGGGCGATCCAACACTGAAGCTTTCTTT. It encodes CASSFGRGRSNTEAFF.

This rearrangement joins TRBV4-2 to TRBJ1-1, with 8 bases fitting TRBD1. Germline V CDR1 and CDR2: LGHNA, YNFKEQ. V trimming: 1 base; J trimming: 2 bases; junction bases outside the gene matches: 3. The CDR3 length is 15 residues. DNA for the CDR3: TGTGCCAGCAGCCAAGTCGACAGGGGTAACACTGAAGCTTTCTTT. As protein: CASSQVDRGNTEAFF.

CDR3 bases: TGCAGTGCTAGGAAGCAGGGGACTAGCGGGTCCCGGGGGGAGCAGTTCTTC. Residues: CSARKQGTSGSRGEQFF. The chain links TRBV20-1 to TRBJ2-1, with 12 bases aligning to TRBD2. Germline CDR1 is DFQATT and CDR2 is SNEGSKA (reference sequence). The CDR3 has 17 residues. Losses at the gene ends were 3 bases for V and 10 bases for J; bases not matched to a gene: 16.

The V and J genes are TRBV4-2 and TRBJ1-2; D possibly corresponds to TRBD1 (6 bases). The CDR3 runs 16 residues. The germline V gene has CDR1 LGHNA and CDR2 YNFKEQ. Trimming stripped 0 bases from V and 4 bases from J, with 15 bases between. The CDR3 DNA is TGTGCCAGCAGCCAAGATTTAGGGGGTCTTGGCTATGGCTACACCTTC. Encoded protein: CASSQDLGGLGYGYTF.

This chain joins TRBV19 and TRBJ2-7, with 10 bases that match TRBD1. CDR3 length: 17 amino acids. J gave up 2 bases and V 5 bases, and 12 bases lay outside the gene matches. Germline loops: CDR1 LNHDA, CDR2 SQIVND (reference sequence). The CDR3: CASSPTRFGQGAYEQYF. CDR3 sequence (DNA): TGTGCCAGTAGTCCAACGAGGTTTGGACAGGGGGCCTACGAGCAGTACTTC. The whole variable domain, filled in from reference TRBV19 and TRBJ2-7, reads DGGITQSPKYLFRKEGQNVTLSCEQNLNHDAMYWYRQDPGQGLRLIYYSQIVNDFQKGDIAEGYSVSREKKESFPLTVTSAQKNPTAFYLCASSPTRFGQGAYEQYFGPGTRLTVT.

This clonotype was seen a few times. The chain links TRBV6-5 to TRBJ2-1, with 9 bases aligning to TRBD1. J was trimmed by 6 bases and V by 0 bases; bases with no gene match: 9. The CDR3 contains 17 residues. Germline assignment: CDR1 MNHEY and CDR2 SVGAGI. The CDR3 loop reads CASSYSSGTGLGNEQFF. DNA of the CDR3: TGTGCCAGCAGTTACTCGAGTGGGACAGGGCTCGGCAATGAGCAGTTCTTC.

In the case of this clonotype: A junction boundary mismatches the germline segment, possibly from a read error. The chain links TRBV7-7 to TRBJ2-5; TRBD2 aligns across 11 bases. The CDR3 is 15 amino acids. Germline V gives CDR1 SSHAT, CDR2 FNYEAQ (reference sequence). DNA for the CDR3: TGTGCTAGCAGCTTAGGGACTAGCGGCCTGGAGACCCAGTACTTC. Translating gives CASSLGTSGLETQYF. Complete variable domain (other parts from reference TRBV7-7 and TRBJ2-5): GAGVSQSPRYKVTKRGQDVTLRCDPISSHATLYWYQQALGQGPEFLTYFNYEAQPDKSGLPSDRFSAERPEGSISTLTIQRTEQRDSAMYRCASSLGTSGLETQYFGPGTRLLVL.

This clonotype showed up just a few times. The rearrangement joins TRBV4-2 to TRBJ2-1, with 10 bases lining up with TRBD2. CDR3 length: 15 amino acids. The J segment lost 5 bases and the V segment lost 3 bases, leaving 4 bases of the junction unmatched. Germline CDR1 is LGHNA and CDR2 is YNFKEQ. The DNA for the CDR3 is TGTGCCAGCAGCCACGGGACTAGCGTAAACAATGAGCAGTTCTTC. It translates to CASSHGTSVNNEQFF.

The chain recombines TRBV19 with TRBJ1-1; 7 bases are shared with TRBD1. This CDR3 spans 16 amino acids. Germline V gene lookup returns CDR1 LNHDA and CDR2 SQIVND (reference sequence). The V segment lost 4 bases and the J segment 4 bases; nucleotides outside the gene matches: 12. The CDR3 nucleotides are TGTGCCAGTAGTAAAGGGGGCCACTGGTTGAGCACTGAAGCTTTCTTT. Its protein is CASSKGGHWLSTEAFF.

CDR3 protein: CASSLMTGYEQYF. As DNA, the CDR3 is TGTGCCAGCAGTTTAATGACAGGTTACGAGCAGTACTTC. The rearrangement joins TRBV12-3 or TRBV12-4 to TRBJ2-7, with D possibly TRBD1 on 6 matching bases. Trimming pared 2 bases from V and 4 bases from J, leaving 9 bases between. CDR3 size: 13 residues.

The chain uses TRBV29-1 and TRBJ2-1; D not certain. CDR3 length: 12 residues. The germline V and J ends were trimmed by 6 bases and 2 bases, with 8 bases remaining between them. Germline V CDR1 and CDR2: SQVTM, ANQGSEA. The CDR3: CSVSAAYNEQFF. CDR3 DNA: TGCAGCGTGTCCGCAGCCTACAATGAGCAGTTCTTC.

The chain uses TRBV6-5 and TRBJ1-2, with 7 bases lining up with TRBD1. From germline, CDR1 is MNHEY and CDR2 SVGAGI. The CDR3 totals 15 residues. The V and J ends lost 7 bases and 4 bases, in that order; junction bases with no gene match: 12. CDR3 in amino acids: CASTWTGAPSYGYTF. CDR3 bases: TGTGCCAGCACCTGGACAGGTGCCCCTAGCTATGGCTACACCTTC.

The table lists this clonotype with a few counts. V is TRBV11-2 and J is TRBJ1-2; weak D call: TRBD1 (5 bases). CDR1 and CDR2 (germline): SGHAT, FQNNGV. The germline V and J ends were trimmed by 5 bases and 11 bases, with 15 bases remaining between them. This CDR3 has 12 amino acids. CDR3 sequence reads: CASSTSGGPYTF. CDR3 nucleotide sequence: TGTGCCAGCAGCACCTCCGGGGGACCATACACCTTC.

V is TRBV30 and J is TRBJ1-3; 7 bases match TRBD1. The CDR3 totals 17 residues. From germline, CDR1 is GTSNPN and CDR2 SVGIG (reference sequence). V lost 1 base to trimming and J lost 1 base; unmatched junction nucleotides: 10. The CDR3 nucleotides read TGTGCCTGGAGTGGGCTAGGGGGCAGGGTATCTGGAAACACCATATATTTT. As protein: CAWSGLGGRVSGNTIYF.

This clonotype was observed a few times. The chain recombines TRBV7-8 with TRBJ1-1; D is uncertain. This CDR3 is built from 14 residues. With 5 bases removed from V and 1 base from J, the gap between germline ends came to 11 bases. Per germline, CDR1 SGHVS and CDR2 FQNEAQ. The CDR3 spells CASSQPWGNTEAFF. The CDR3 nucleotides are TGTGCCAGCAGCCAACCTTGGGGGAACACTGAAGCTTTCTTT.